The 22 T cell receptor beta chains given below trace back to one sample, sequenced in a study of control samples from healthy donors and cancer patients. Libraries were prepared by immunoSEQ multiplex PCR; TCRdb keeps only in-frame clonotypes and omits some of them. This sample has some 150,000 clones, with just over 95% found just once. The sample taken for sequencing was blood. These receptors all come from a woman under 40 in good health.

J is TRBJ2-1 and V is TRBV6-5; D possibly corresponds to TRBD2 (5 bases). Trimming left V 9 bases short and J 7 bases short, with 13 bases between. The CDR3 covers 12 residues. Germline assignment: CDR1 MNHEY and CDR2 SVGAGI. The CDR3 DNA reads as TGTGCCAGTTCTATAAGAGGGAATGAGCAGTTCTTC. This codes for CASSIRGNEQFF.

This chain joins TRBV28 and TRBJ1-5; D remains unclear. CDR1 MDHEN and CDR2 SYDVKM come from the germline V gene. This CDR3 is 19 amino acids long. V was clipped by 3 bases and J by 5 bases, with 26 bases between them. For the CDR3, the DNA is TGTGCCAGCAGTTTCGATAGGACCCTAGGCCAGCAAGGAGATCAGCCCCAGCATTTT. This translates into CASSFDRTLGQQGDQPQHF.

CDR3 sequence: CATKQGVNYGYTF. The DNA of the CDR3 is TGTGCCACCAAACAGGGAGTTAACTATGGCTACACCTTC. This sequence joins TRBV11-2 and TRBJ1-2; possible D gene TRBD1, 6 bases. Deletions cut 10 bases from V and 1 base from J, with 13 bases between. The germline V gene has CDR1 SGHAT and CDR2 FQNNGV. This CDR3 is built from 13 residues.

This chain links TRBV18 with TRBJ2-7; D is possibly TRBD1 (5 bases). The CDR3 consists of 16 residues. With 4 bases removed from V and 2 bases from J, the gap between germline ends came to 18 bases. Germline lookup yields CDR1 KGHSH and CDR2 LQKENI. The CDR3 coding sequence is TGTGCCAGCTCACTGGGGCACGCTACCCCAACCTACGAGCAGTACTTC. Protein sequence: CASSLGHATPTYEQYF. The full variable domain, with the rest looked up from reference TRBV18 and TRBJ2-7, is NAGVMQNPRHLVRRRGQEARLRCSPMKGHSHVYWYRQLPEEGLKFMVYLQKENIIDESGMPKERFSAEFPKEGPSILRIQQVVRGDSAAYFCASSLGHATPTYEQYFGPGTRLTVT.

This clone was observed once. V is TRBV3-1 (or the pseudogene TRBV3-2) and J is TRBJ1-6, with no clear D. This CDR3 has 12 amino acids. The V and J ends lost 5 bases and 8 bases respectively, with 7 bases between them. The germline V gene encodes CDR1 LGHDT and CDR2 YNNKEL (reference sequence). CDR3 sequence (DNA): TGTGCCAGCAGCTGGACTGATTCACCCCTCCACTTT. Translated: CASSWTDSPLHF.

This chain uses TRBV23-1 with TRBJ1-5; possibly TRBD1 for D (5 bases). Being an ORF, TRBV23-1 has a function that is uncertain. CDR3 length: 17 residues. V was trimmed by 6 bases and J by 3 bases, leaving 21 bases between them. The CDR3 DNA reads TGCGCCAGCAGCCCCTCGGGGGTGGGAGGGTCCAATCAGCCCCAGCATTTT. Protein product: CASSPSGVGGSNQPQHF.

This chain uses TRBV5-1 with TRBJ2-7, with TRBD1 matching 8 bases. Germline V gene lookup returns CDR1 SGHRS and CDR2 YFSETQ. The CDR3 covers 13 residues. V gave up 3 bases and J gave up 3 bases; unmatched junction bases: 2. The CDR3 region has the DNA TGCGCCAGCAGCTCTGGACAGGGCTACGAGCAGTACTTC. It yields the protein CASSSGQGYEQYF.

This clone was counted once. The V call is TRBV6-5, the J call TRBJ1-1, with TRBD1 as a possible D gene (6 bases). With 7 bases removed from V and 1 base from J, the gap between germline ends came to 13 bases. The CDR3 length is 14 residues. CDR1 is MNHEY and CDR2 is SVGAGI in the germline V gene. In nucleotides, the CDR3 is TGTGCCAGCACAGACGGACAGCCGAACACTGAAGCTTTCTTT. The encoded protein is CASTDGQPNTEAFF.

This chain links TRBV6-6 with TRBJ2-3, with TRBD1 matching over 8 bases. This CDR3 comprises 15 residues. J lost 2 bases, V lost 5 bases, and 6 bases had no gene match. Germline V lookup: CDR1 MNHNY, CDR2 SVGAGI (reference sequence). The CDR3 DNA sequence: TGTGCCAGCAGTGGGGGACAGGTGCCCACAGATACGCAGTATTTT. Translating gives CASSGGQVPTDTQYF.

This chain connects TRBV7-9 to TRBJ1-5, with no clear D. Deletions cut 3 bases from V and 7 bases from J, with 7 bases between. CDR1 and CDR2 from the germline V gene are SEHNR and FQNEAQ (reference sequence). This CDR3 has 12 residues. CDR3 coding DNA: TGTGCCAGCAGCTTCTTGGGGCAGCCCCAGCATTTT. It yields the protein CASSFLGQPQHF.

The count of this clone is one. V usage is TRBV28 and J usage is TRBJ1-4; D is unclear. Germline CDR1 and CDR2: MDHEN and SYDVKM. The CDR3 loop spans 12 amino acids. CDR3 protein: CAASWSGEKLFF. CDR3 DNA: TGTGCAGCATCTTGGAGTGGCGAAAAACTGTTTTTT.

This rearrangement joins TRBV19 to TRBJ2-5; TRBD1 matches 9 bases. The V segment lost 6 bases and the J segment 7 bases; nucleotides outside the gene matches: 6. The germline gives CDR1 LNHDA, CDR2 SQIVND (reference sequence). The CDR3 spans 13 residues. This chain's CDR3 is CASRGQGEGTQYF. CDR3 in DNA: TGTGCCAGTAGGGGACAGGGAGAAGGGACCCAGTACTTC.

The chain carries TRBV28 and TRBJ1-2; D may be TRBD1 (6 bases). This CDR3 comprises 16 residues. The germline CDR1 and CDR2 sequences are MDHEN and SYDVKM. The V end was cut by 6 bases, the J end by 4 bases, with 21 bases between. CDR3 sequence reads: CASSPSGTPPRYGYTF. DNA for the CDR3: TGTGCCAGCAGCCCAAGTGGGACACCCCCGCGCTATGGCTACACCTTC.

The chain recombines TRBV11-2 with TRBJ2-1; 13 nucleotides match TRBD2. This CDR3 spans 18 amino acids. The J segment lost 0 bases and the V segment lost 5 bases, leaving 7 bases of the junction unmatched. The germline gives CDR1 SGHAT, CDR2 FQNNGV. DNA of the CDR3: TGTGCCAGCAGCCCCCCGTGGACTAGCGGGAGCTCCTACAATGAGCAGTTCTTC. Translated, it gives CASSPPWTSGSSYNEQFF.

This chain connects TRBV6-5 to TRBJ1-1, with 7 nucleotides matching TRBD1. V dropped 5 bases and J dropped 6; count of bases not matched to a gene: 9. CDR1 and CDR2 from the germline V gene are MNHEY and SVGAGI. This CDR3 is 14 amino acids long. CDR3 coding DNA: TGTGCCAGCAGTCCCGACAGGGTTGGGGCTGAAGCTTTCTTT. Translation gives CASSPDRVGAEAFF.

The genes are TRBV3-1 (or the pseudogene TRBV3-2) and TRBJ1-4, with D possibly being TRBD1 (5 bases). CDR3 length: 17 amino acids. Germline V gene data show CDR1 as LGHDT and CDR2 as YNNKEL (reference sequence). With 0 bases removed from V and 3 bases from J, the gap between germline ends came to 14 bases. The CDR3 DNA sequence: TGTGCCAGCAGCCAAGATGGGGGGATCGTTGCTAATGAAAAACTGTTTTTT. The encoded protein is CASSQDGGIVANEKLFF.

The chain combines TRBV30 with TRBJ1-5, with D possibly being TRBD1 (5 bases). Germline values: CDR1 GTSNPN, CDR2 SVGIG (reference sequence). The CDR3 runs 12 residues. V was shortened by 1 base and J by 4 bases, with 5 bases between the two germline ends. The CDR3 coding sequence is TGTGCCTGGAGTGACAGGAATCAGCCCCAGCATTTT. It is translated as CAWSDRNQPQHF. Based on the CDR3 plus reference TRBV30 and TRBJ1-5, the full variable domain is SQTIHQWPATLVQPVGSPLSLECTVEGTSNPNLYWYRQAAGRGLQLLFYSVGIGQISSEVPQNLSASRPQDRQFILSSKKLLLSDSGFYLCAWSDRNQPQHFGDGTRLSIL.

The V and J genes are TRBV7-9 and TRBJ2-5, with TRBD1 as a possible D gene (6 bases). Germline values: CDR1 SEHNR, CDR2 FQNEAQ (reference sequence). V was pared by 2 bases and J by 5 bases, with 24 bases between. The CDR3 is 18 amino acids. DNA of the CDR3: TGTGCCAGCAGCTTAAGGCGACAGGAGTTTTTGAAATTGGAGACCCAGTACTTC. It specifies CASSLRRQEFLKLETQYF.

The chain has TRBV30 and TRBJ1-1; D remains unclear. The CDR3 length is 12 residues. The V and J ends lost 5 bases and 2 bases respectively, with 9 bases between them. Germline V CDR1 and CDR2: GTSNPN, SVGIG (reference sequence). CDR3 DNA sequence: TGTGCCTGGGGTACGGATAACACTGAAGCTTTCTTT. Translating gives CAWGTDNTEAFF.

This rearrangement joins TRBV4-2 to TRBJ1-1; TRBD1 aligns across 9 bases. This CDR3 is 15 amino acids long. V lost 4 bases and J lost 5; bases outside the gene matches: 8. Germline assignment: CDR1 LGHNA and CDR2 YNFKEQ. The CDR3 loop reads CASSLALGQGTEAFF. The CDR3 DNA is TGTGCCAGCAGCCTTGCTTTAGGACAGGGGACTGAAGCTTTCTTT.

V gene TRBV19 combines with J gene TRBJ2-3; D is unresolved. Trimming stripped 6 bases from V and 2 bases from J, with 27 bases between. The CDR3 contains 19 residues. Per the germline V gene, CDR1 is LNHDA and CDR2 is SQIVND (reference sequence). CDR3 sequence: CASSIRTSARPGATDTQYF. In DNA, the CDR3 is TGTGCCAGTAGCATCCGGACGTCTGCGAGGCCAGGAGCCACAGATACGCAGTATTTT.

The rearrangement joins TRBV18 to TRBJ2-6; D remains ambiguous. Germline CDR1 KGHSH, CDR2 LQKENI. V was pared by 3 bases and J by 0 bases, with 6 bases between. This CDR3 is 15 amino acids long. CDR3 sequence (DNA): TGTGCCAGCTCACCCGGTATCTCTGGGGCCAACGTCCTGACTTTC. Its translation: CASSPGISGANVLTF.